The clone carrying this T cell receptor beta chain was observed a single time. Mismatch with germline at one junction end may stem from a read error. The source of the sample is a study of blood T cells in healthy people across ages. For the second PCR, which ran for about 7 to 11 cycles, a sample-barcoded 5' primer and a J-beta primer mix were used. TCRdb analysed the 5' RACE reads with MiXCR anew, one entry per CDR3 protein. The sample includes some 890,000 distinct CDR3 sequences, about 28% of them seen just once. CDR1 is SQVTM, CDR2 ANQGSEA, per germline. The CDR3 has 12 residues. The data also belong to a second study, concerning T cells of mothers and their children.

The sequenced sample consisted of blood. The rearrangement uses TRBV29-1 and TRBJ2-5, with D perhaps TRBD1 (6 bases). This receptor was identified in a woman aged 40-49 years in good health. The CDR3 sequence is CSAEQGGETQYF. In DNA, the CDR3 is TGCAGCGCTGAACAGGGTGGCGAGACCCAGTACTTC. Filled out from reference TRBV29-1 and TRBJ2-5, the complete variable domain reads SAVISQKPSRDICQRGTSLTIQCQVDSQVTMMFWYRQQPGQSLTLIATANQGSEATYESGFVIDKFPISRPNLTFSTLTVSNMSPEDSSIYLCSAEQGGETQYFGPGTRLLVL.